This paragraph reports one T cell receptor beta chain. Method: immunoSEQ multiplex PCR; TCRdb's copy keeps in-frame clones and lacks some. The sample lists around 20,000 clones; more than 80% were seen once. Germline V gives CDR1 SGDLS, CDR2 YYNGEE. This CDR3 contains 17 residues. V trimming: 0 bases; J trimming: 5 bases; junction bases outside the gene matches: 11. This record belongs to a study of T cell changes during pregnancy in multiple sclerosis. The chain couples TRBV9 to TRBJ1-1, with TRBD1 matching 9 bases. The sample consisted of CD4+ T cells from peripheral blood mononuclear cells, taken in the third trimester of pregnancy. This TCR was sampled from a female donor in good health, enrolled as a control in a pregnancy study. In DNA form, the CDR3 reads TGTGCCAGCAGCGTAGGGATTAGGGGACAGGGAGGAACTGAAGCTTTCTTT. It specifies CASSVGIRGQGGTEAFF. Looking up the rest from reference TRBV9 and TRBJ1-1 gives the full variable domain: DSGVTQTPKHLITATGQRVTLRCSPRSGDLSVYWYQQSLDQGLQFLIQYYNGEERAKGNILERFSAQQFPDLHSELNLSSLELGDSALYFCASSVGIRGQGGTEAFFGQGTRLTVV.